This note documents a single TCR beta chain sequence. V was shortened by 0 bases and J by 9 bases, with 12 bases between the two germline ends. Germline V gene data show CDR1 as MNHEY and CDR2 as SVGAGI. This CDR3 region has 15 residues. Generated by immunoSEQ multiplex PCR, the TCRdb table keeps only in-frame clones and is missing some. The table records fewer than 95,000 clones, 85% of them present only once. This record belongs to a study of control samples from healthy donors and cancer patients. This TCR was sampled from a woman between 40 and 55 years old in good health. Specimen: blood. V is TRBV6-5 and J is TRBJ1-6; maybe TRBD1 (5 bases). The CDR3, as DNA: TGTGCCAGCAGTTACTCGTTAGGTCAGGGTTCACCCCTCCACTTT. Protein sequence: CASSYSLGQGSPLHF.